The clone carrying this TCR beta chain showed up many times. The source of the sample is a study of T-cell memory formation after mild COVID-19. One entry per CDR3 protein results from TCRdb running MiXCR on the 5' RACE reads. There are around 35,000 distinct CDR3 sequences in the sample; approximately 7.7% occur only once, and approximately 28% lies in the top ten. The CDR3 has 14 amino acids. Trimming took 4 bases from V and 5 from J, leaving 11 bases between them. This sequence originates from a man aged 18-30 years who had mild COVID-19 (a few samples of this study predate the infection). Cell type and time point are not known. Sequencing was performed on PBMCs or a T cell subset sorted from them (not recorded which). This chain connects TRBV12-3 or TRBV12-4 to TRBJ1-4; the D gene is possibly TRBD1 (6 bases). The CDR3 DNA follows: TGTGCCAGCAGTTGGGACACGAGGAATGAAAAACTGTTTTTT. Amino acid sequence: CASSWDTRNEKLFF.